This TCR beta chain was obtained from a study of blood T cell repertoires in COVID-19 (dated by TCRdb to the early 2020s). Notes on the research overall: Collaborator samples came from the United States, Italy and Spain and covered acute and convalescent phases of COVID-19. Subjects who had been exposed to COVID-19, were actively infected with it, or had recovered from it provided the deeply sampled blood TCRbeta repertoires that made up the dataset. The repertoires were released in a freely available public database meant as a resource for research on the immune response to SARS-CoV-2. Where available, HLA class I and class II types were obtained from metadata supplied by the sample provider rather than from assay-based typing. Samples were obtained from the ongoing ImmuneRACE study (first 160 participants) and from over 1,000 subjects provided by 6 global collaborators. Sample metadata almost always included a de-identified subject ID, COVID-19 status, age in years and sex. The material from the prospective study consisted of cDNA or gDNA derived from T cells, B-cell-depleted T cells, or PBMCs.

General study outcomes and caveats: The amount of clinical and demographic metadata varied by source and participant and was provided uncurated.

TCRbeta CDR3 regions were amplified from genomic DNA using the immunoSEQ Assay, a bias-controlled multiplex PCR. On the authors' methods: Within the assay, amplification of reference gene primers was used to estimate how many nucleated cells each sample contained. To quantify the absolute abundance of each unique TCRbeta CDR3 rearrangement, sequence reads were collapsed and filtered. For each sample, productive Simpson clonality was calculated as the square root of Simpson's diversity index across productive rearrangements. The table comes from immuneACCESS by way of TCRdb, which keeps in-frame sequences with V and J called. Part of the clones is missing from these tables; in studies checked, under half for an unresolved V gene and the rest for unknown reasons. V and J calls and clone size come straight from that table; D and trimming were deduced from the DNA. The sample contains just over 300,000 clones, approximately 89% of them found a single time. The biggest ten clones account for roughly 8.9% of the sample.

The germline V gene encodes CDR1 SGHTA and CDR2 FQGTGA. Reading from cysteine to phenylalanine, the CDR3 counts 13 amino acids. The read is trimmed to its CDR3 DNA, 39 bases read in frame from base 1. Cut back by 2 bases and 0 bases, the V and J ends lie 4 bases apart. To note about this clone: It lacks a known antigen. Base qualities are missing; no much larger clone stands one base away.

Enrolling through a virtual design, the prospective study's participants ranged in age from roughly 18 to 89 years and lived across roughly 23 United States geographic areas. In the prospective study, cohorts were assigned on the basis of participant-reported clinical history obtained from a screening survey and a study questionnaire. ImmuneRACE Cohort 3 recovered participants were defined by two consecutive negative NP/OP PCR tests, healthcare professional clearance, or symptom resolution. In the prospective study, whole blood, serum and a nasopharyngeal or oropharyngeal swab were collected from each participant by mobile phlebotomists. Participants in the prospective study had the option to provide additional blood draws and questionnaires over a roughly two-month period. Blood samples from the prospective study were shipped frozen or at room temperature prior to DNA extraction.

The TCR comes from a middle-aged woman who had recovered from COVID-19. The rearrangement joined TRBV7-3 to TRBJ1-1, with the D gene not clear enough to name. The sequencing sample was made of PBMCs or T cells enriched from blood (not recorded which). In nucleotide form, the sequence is TGTGCCAGCAGCTTATCAGTGAACACTGAAGCTTTCTTT. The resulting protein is CASSLSVNTEAFF.